The 30 T cell receptor beta chains below come from one sample, sequenced in a study of vaccination and CD4 T cells after COVID-19. Cultured CD4+ T-cell DNA underwent Oncomine TCR Beta short-read sequencing. TCRdb reprocessed the PCR reads with MiXCR, giving one entry per CDR3 protein. The data hold about 14,000 distinct CDR3 sequences, with roughly a third observed a single time. The antigens these receptors bind are not known. Specified treatment: approximately nine-day PBMC culture with coronavirus spike peptide pools or control peptides (ViraFEST assay). The sample consisted of cultured CD4+ T cells from blood. These receptors were obtained from a human donor with COVID-19.

The chain joins TRBV19 to TRBJ1-4; 9 bases fit TRBD1. Looked up from germline, CDR1 is LNHDA and CDR2 is SQIVND (reference sequence). With 3 bases clipped from V and 1 base from J, the junction kept 6 bases outside the gene matches. This CDR3 is 17 amino acids long. CDR3 in amino acids: CASSIAGQGRTNEKLFF. The CDR3, as DNA: TGTGCCAGTAGTATTGCGGGACAGGGTCGAACTAATGAAAAACTGTTTTTT.

V is TRBV11-2 and J is TRBJ1-5; D possibly corresponds to TRBD1 (5 bases). V was trimmed by 1 base and J by 4 bases, leaving 11 bases between them. Germline CDR1 SGHAT, CDR2 FQNNGV. The CDR3 consists of 15 residues. The DNA for the CDR3 is TGTGCCAGCAGCTTAGGTCAGGGCTATAATCAGCCCCAGCATTTT. It encodes CASSLGQGYNQPQHF.

The J gene is TRBJ1-1, the V gene TRBV7-2; maybe TRBD1 (5 bases). The V gene lost 4 bases and the J gene lost 2 bases, with 11 bases spanning the gap. Germline CDR1 SGHTA, CDR2 FQGNSA. The CDR3 is made up of 14 amino acids. The CDR3 nucleotides are TGTGCCAGCAGCTCGGGACGGGCTAACACTGAAGCTTTCTTT. Translating it yields CASSSGRANTEAFF. Based on the CDR3 plus reference TRBV7-2 and TRBJ1-1, the full variable domain is GAGVSQSPSNKVTEKGKDVELRCDPISGHTALYWYRQSLGQGLEFLIYFQGNSAPDKSGLPSDRFSAERTGGSVSTLTIQRTQQEDSAVYLCASSSGRANTEAFFGQGTRLTVV.

The CDR3 region has the DNA TGTGCCAGCAGTTTCGGGAGGGGGATTAGAGATACGCAGTATTTT. Its protein is CASSFGRGIRDTQYF. The V gene is TRBV12-3 or TRBV12-4, the J gene TRBJ2-3; 8 bases match TRBD2. V lost 3 bases, J lost 5 bases, and 7 bases stayed unmatched. This CDR3 has 15 residues.

This clonotype was counted a few times. The chain recombines TRBV7-8 with TRBJ2-3; D call uncertain. Per germline, CDR1 SGHVS and CDR2 FQNEAQ. The CDR3 runs to 13 residues. V lost 8 bases, J lost 1 base, and 10 bases lay in between. CDR3 in DNA: TGTGCCAGCGGTAAGGGTCGCACAGATACGCAGTATTTT. As protein: CASGKGRTDTQYF.

In this sample, this clonotype turned up a few times. CDR3 in amino acids: CASRAGDLRTGELFF. CDR3 bases: TGTGCCAGCAGGGCAGGGGATCTGAGAACCGGGGAGCTGTTTTTT. This rearrangement joins TRBV27 to TRBJ2-2, with D possibly matching TRBD1 (6 bases). The CDR3 is 15 residues long. CDR1 is MNHEY, CDR2 SMNVEV, per germline (reference sequence). Deletions cut 6 bases from V and 5 bases from J, with 16 bases between.

V and J are TRBV15 and TRBJ2-1; D is possibly TRBD2 (6 bases). CDR1 is LNHNV, CDR2 YYDKDF, per germline (reference sequence). The CDR3 length is 14 residues. Trimming left V 0 bases short and J 6 bases short, with 9 bases between. Here the CDR3 reads CATSRDRGINEQFF. Here the CDR3 DNA reads TGTGCCACCAGCAGAGATCGGGGGATCAATGAGCAGTTCTTC.

The chain links TRBV15 to TRBJ2-7, with TRBD2 matching 13 bases. This CDR3 is 17 amino acids long. Unmatched junction bases numbered 8, after V lost 5 bases and J lost 1 base. Germline lookup yields CDR1 LNHNV and CDR2 YYDKDF (reference sequence). CDR3 protein: CATSAHTTSGGSYEQYF. The CDR3 DNA reads TGTGCCACCAGCGCACATACGACTAGCGGGGGGTCCTACGAGCAGTACTTC.

This clonotype turned up a few times. The gene calls are TRBV19 and TRBJ1-4, with TRBD1 matching over 8 bases. V was pared by 6 bases and J by 0 bases, with 6 bases of the junction left unmatched. The CDR3 is made up of 16 amino acids. Germline assignment: CDR1 LNHDA and CDR2 SQIVND (reference sequence). The CDR3 loop is CASSQRQGTTNEKLFF. The DNA for the CDR3 is TGTGCCAGTAGCCAGAGACAGGGGACAACTAATGAAAAACTGTTTTTT.

This rearrangement joins TRBV11-3 to TRBJ2-3; 10 bases map to TRBD1. The germline gives CDR1 SGHNT, CDR2 YENEEA. The CDR3 sequence is 15 residues long. V lost 6 bases, J lost 1 base, and 4 bases stayed unmatched. DNA of the CDR3: TGTGCCAGCAGACCCGGACAGGGGGGCACAGATACGCAGTATTTT. Its protein is CASRPGQGGTDTQYF.

The rearrangement joins TRBV29-1 to TRBJ1-1, with D hard to call. The V end was cut by 3 bases, the J end by 6 bases, with 8 bases between. Germline-derived CDR1 and CDR2 are SQVTM and ANQGSEA. The CDR3 length is 11 residues. CDR3 sequence: CSVDLRPEAFF. In DNA, the CDR3 is TGCAGCGTTGACCTTAGGCCTGAAGCTTTCTTT.

This rearrangement joins TRBV10-3 to TRBJ1-1; TRBD1 aligns across 7 bases. The CDR3 extends over 13 amino acids. The germline gives CDR1 ENHRY, CDR2 SYGVKD. Trimming at V came to 10 bases and at J to 1 base, leaving 6 bases not matched to a gene. Here the CDR3 reads CATAGQQNTEAFF. CDR3 bases: TGTGCCACCGCGGGACAGCAGAACACTGAAGCTTTCTTT.

This clonotype has more than one count but fewer than ten. J is TRBJ1-5 and V is TRBV19; perhaps TRBD1 as D (5 bases). Trimming removed 3 bases at V and 4 bases at J, with 16 bases between. The CDR3 is 16 amino acids. Germline lookup yields CDR1 LNHDA and CDR2 SQIVND (reference sequence). The CDR3 reads CASSMGGTLANQPQHF. CDR3 DNA sequence: TGTGCCAGTAGTATGGGGGGAACTTTAGCAAATCAGCCCCAGCATTTT.

This clonotype was found once. The chain is built from TRBV5-5 and TRBJ1-1; 7 bases match TRBD1. CDR1 is SGHKS, CDR2 YYEKEE, per germline (reference sequence). The trim removed 4 bases at V and 8 bases at J, leaving 8 bases unmatched. The CDR3 has 13 residues. The DNA for the CDR3 is TGTGCCAGCAGCACGACAGGGTTTGCAGAAGCTTTCTTT. Its protein is CASSTTGFAEAFF.

This clonotype was seen only a few times. V is TRBV5-4 and J is TRBJ1-2, with 8 bases identical to TRBD1. The CDR3 covers 16 residues. V lost 2 bases to trimming and J lost 10 bases; unmatched junction nucleotides: 16. Per germline, CDR1 SGHNT and CDR2 YYREEE (reference sequence). The CDR3 loop reads CASSLRQPGQVTSYTF. The CDR3 DNA follows: TGTGCCAGCAGCTTACGTCAACCGGGACAGGTTACGTCCTACACCTTC.

In this sample, this clonotype turned up a few times. The chain carries TRBV7-2 and TRBJ2-5; no definite D call. Germline assignment: CDR1 SGHTA and CDR2 FQGNSA. V lost 11 bases and J 2 bases, leaving 12 bases between the germline ends. The CDR3 loop spans 12 amino acids. The CDR3 DNA reads TGTGCCGTAGGGCGGCAGCAAGAGACCCAGTACTTC. Its translation: CAVGRQQETQYF.

The chain has TRBV18 and TRBJ1-2; D is perhaps TRBD1 (5 bases). V gave up 5 bases and J gave up 8 bases, with 15 bases separating them. Germline V CDR1 and CDR2: KGHSH, LQKENI. The CDR3 is 13 residues long. The CDR3 is CASSGSDTRGYTF. CDR3 sequence (DNA): TGTGCCAGCTCAGGCTCGGACACGAGGGGCTACACCTTC.

As DNA, the CDR3 is TGTGCCAGCAGTTACTCCGGTGCTAGGGGACAGCCCCAGCATTTT. This translates into CASSYSGARGQPQHF. The chain recombines TRBV6-5 with TRBJ1-5, with a possible D match to TRBD1 (5 bases). V was cut by 0 bases and J by 7 bases, with 13 bases left in between. Germline loops: CDR1 MNHEY, CDR2 SVGAGI. The CDR3 loop spans 15 amino acids.

The chain uses TRBV20-1 and TRBJ2-5; the match to TRBD2 covers 15 bases. Germline V gene lookup returns CDR1 DFQATT and CDR2 SNEGSKA (reference sequence). CDR3 length: 16 residues. The V and J ends lost 5 bases and 4 bases, in that order; junction bases with no gene match: 8. As DNA, the CDR3 is TGCAGTGCTGGCTCGGGGACTAGCGGGGGGCGAGAGACCCAGTACTTC. This codes for CSAGSGTSGGRETQYF.

The chain employs TRBV14 and TRBJ2-3; 8 bases line up with TRBD1. The CDR3 is 14 amino acids. CDR1 and CDR2 (germline): SGHDN, FVKESK. The J segment lost 3 bases and the V segment lost 5 bases, leaving 4 bases of the junction unmatched. The CDR3 DNA is TGTGCCAGCAGCATGTACAGGGGGACAGATACGCAGTATTTT. This sequence encodes CASSMYRGTDTQYF.

This clonotype was found a few times. This chain connects TRBV15 to TRBJ1-4, with TRBD1 matching over 8 bases. CDR3 length: 15 residues. V was pared by 1 base and J by 7 bases, with 5 bases of the junction left unmatched. The germline V gene encodes CDR1 LNHNV and CDR2 YYDKDF (reference sequence). CDR3 sequence (DNA): TGTGCCACCAGCAGAGGGACAGGGAGCGGTGAAAAACTGTTTTTT. Protein: CATSRGTGSGEKLFF.

The gene calls are TRBV5-4 and TRBJ1-2; 9 nucleotides align to TRBD1. The germline gives CDR1 SGHNT, CDR2 YYREEE (reference sequence). The J segment lost 4 bases and the V segment lost 0 bases, leaving 4 bases of the junction unmatched. CDR3 length: 15 amino acids. DNA for the CDR3: TGTGCCAGCAGCTTGGTAGACAGGGGGGTCTATGGCTACACCTTC. Its protein product is CASSLVDRGVYGYTF.

The chain employs TRBV7-2 and TRBJ1-6; D is undetermined. V was pared by 5 bases and J by 3 bases, with 8 bases between. This CDR3 region has 14 residues. Per the germline V gene, CDR1 is SGHTA and CDR2 is FQGNSA. The CDR3 region has the DNA TGTGCCAGCAGCGTCCTAGGCTATAATTCACCCCTCCACTTT. Protein sequence: CASSVLGYNSPLHF.

The V call is TRBV27, the J call TRBJ1-5, with TRBD1 identical over 7 bases. Germline-derived CDR1 and CDR2 are MNHEY and SMNVEV (reference sequence). The CDR3 runs 15 residues. Trimming cost V 4 bases and J 0 bases; bases outside gene matches: 3. CDR3 in amino acids: CASSSGTDSNQPQHF. The CDR3 nucleotides read TGTGCCAGCAGTTCCGGGACAGATAGCAATCAGCCCCAGCATTTT.

This clonotype was counted a few times. J is TRBJ2-2 and V is TRBV5-1; the match to TRBD1 covers 9 bases. Germline V gene data show CDR1 as SGHRS and CDR2 as YFSETQ. This CDR3 is 16 amino acids long. Germline trimming cut 4 bases from V and 3 bases from J; bases unmatched to any gene: 7. The CDR3 spells CASSRGQGPYTGELFF. CDR3 DNA: TGCGCCAGCAGCCGGGGACAGGGCCCCTACACCGGGGAGCTGTTTTTT.

The gene calls are TRBV7-9 and TRBJ1-6; no clear D gene. The CDR3 is 13 residues long. Germline CDR1 and CDR2: SEHNR and FQNEAQ (reference sequence). V gave up 1 base and J gave up 10 bases, with 8 bases separating them. In DNA, the CDR3 is TGTGCCAGCAGCTTAGTAGGACTCTCACCCCTCCACTTT. Protein sequence: CASSLVGLSPLHF.

The chain recombines TRBV6-1 with TRBJ1-4; no clear D. CDR1 MNHNS and CDR2 SASEGT come from the germline V gene. The CDR3 is 12 amino acids. V was pared by 6 bases and J by 3 bases, with 5 bases between. CDR3 sequence: CASSPSNEKLFF. The CDR3 DNA is TGTGCCAGCAGCCCCTCTAATGAAAAACTGTTTTTT.

This clonotype came up a few times. This chain connects TRBV6-1 to TRBJ2-5; TRBD1 aligns across 8 bases. Trimming took 3 bases from V and 4 from J; bases not matched to a gene: 7. This CDR3 has 15 residues. Germline V gene lookup returns CDR1 MNHNS and CDR2 SASEGT. The CDR3 loop is CASSDRGRVGETQYF. In DNA form, the CDR3 reads TGTGCCAGCAGTGACAGGGGGCGAGTTGGAGAGACCCAGTACTTC.

The chain recombines TRBV11-1 with TRBJ2-7; 9 nucleotides agree with TRBD2. From germline, CDR1 is SGHAT and CDR2 FQDESV (reference sequence). V was pared by 1 base and J by 3 bases, with 4 bases of the junction left unmatched. The length of the CDR3 is 15 residues. For the CDR3, the DNA is TGTGCCAGCAGCTTAGAGACTAGCGGAGGCTACGAGCAGTACTTC. It yields the protein CASSLETSGGYEQYF.

V and J are TRBV20-1 and TRBJ2-5, with D possibly being TRBD2 (7 bases). This CDR3 comprises 14 residues. Germline V gene lookup returns CDR1 DFQATT and CDR2 SNEGSKA (reference sequence). Trimming left V 3 bases short and J 5 bases short, with 16 bases between. The CDR3 here is CSAREGGARETQYF. The CDR3 DNA reads TGCAGTGCTAGGGAGGGGGGGGCCCGGGAGACCCAGTACTTC.